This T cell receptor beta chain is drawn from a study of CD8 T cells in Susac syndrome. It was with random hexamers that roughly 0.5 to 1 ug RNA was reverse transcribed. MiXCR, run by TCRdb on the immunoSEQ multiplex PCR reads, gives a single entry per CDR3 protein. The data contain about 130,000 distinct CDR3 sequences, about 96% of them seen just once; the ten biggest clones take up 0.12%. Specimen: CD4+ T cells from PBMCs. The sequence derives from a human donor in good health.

The CDR3 DNA reads TGCGCCACCCGACACTGGAACACTGAAGCTTTCTTT. Protein sequence: CATRHWNTEAFF. V gene TRBV10-2 combines with J gene TRBJ1-1, with unresolved D. Germline CDR1 reads WSHSY; CDR2 reads SAAADI. V shed 10 bases and J shed 1 base, with 10 bases lying between them. The CDR3 runs to 12 residues.